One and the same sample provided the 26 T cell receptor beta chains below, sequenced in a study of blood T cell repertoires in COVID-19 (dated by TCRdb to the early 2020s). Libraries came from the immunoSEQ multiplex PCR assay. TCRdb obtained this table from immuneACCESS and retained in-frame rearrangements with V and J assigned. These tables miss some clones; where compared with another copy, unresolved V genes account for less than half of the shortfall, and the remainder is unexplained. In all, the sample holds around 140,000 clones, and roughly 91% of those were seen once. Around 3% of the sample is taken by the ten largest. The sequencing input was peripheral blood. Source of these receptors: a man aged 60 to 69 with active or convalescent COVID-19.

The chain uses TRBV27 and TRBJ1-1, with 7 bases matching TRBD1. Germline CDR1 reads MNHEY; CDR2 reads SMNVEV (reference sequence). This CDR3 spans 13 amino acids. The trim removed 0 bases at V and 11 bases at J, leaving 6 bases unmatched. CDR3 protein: CASSLSGAGGAFF. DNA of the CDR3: TGTGCCAGCAGTTTATCCGGGGCAGGGGGTGCTTTCTTT.

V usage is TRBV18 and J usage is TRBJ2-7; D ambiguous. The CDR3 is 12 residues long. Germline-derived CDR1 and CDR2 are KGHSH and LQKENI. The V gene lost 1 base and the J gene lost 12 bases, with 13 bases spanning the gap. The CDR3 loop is CASSPQSGRAYF. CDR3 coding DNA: TGTGCCAGCTCACCACAATCAGGCCGAGCGTACTTC.

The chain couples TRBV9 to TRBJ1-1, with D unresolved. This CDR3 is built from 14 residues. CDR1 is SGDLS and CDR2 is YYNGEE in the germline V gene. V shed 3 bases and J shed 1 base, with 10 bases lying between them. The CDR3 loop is CASSESQANTEAFF. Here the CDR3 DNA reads TGTGCCAGCAGCGAGAGCCAGGCGAACACTGAAGCTTTCTTT.

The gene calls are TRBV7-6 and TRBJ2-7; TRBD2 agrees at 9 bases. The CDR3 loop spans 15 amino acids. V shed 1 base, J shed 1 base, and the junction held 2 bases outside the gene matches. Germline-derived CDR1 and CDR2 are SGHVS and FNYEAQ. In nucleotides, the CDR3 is TGTGCCAGCAGCTTAGTTACTAGCGGGTCCTACGAGCAGTACTTC. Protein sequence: CASSLVTSGSYEQYF.

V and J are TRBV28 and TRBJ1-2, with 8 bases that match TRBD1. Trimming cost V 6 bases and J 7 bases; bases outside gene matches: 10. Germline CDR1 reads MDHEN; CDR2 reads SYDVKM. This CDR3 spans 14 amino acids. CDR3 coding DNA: TGTGCCAGCAGCCGTGGACAGGGAGTCGGTGGCTACACCTTC. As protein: CASSRGQGVGGYTF.

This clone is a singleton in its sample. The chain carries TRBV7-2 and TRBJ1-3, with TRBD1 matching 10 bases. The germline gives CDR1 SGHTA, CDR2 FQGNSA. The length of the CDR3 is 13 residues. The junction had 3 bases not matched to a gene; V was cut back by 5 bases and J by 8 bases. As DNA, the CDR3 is TGTGCCAGCAGCAGGACAGGGGGGCACACCATATATTTT. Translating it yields CASSRTGGHTIYF.

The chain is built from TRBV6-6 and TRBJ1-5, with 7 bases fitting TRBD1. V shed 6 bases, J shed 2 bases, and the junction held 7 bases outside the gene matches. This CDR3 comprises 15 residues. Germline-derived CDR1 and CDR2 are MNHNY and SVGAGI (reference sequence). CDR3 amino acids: CASRLQGEGNQPQHF. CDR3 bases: TGTGCCAGCAGACTGCAGGGGGAGGGCAATCAGCCCCAGCATTTT.

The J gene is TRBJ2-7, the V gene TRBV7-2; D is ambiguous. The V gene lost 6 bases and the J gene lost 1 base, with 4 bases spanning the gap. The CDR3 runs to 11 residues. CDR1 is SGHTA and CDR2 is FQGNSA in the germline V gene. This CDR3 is CASSPSYEQYF. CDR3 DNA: TGTGCCAGCAGTCCTTCCTACGAGCAGTACTTC.

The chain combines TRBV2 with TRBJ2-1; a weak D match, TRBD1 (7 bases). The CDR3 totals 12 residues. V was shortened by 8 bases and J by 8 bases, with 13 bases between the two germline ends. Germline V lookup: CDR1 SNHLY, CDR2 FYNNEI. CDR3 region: CASGRTGDEQFF. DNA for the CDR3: TGTGCCAGCGGGAGGACAGGCGATGAGCAGTTCTTC.

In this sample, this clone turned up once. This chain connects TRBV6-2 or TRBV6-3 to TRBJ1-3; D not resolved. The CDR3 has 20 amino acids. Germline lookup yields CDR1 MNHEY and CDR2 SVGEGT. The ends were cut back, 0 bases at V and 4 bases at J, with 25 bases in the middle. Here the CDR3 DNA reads TGTGCCAGCAGTTACTCGGAGCCCGGGAGGCGAAGGGCACCGGGAAACACCATATATTTT. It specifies CASSYSEPGRRRAPGNTIYF.

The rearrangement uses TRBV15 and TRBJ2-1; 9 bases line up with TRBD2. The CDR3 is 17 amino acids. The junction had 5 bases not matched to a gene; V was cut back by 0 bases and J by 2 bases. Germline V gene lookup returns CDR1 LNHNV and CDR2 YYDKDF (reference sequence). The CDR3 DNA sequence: TGTGCCACCAGCAGAGAAAGTGGCGGGAGGGCCTACAATGAGCAGTTCTTC. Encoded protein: CATSRESGGRAYNEQFF.

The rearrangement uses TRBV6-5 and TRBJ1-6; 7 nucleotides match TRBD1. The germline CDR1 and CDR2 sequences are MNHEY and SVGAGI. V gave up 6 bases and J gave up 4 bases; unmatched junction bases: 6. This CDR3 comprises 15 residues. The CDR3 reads CASSSGTAYNSPLHF. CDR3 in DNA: TGTGCCAGCAGCTCCGGGACAGCTTATAATTCACCCCTCCACTTT.

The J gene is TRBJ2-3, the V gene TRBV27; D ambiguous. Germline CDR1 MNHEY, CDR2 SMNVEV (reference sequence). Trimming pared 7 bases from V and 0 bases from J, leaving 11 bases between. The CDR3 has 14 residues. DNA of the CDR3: TGTGCCAGCACTTCTAACCCCAGCACAGATACGCAGTATTTT. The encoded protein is CASTSNPSTDTQYF.

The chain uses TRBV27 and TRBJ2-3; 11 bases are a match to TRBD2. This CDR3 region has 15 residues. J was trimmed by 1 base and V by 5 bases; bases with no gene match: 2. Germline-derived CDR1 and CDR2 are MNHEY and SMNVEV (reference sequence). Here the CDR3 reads CASSLAGGRTDTQYF. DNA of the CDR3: TGTGCCAGCAGTCTAGCGGGGGGCCGCACAGATACGCAGTATTTT.

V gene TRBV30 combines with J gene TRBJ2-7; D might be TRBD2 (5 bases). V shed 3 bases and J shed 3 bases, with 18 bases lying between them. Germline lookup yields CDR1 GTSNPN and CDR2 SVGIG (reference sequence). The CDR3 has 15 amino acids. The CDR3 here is CAWSFRGRTFYEQYF. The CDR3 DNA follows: TGTGCCTGGAGCTTCCGGGGAAGGACCTTCTACGAGCAGTACTTC.

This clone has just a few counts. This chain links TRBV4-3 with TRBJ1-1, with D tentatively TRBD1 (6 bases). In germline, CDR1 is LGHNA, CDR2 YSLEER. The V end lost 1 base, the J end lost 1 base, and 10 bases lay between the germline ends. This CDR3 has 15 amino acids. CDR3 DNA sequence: TGCGCCAGCAGCCAAGCTACAGGGTGGAACACTGAAGCTTTCTTT. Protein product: CASSQATGWNTEAFF.

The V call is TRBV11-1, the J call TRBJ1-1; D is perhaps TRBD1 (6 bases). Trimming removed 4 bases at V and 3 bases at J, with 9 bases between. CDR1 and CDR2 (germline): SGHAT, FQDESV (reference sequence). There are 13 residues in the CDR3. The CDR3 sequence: CASSSNRDTEAFF. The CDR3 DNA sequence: TGTGCCAGCAGCTCAAACAGGGACACTGAAGCTTTCTTT. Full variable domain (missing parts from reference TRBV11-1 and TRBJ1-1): EAEVAQSPRYKITEKSQAVAFWCDPISGHATLYWYRQILGQGPELLVQFQDESVVDDSQLPKDRFSAERLKGVDSTLKIQPAELGDSAMYLCASSSNRDTEAFFGQGTRLTVV.

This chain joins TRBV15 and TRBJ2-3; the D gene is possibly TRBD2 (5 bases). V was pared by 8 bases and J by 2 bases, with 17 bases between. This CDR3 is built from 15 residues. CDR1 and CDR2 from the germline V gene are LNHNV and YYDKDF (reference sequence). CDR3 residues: CATGTGGPNTDTQYF. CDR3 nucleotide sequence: TGTGCCACCGGCACCGGAGGCCCCAACACAGATACGCAGTATTTT.

CDR3 nucleotide sequence: TGCGCCAGCAGCCTAAGGTGGGACACTGGATTCACTGAAGCTTTCTTT. Protein: CASSLRWDTGFTEAFF. J is TRBJ1-1 and V is TRBV4-3, with D tentatively TRBD1 (6 bases). The germline CDR1 and CDR2 sequences are LGHNA and YSLEER. The CDR3 consists of 16 residues. Trimming left V 4 bases short and J 4 bases short, with 19 bases between.

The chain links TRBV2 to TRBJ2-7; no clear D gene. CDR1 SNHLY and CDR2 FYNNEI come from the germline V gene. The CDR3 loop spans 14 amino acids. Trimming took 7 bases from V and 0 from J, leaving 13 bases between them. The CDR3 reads CASTENLPSYEQYF. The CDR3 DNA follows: TGTGCCAGCACCGAGAATCTCCCCTCCTACGAGCAGTACTTC.

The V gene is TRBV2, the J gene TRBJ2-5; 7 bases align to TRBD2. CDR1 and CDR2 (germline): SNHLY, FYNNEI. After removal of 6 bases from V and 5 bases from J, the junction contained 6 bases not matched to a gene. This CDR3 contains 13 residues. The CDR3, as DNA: TGTGCCAGCAGGGTGACTAGCTCGGAGACCCAGTACTTC. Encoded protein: CASRVTSSETQYF. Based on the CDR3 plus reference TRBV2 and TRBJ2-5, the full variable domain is EPEVTQTPSHQVTQMGQEVILRCVPISNHLYFYWYRQILGQKVEFLVSFYNNEISEKSEIFDDQFSVERPDGSNFTLKIRSTKLEDSAMYFCASRVTSSETQYFGPGTRLLVL.

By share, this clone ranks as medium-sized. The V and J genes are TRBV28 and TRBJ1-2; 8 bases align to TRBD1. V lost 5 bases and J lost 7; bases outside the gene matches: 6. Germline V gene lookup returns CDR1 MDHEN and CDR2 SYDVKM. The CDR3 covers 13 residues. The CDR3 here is CASSLDRGLGYTF. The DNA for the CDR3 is TGTGCCAGCAGTCTTGACAGGGGACTTGGCTACACCTTC.

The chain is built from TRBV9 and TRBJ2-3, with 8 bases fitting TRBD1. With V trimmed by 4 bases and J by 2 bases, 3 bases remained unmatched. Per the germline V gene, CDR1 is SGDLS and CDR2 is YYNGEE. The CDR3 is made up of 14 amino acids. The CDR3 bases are TGTGCCAGCAGCCGGGACAGGTACACAGATACGCAGTATTTT. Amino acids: CASSRDRYTDTQYF.

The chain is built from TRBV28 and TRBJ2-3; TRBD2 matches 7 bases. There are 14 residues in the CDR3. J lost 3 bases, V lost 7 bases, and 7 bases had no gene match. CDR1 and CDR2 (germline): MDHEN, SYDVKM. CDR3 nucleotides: TGTGCCAGCACCAAGGGAGGGATGACAGATACGCAGTATTTT. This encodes CASTKGGMTDTQYF.

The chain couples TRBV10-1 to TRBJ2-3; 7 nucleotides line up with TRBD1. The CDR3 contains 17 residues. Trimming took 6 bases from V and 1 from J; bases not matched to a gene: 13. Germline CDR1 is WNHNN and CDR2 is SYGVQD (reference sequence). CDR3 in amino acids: CASRRDVGDRGTDTQYF. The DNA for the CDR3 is TGCGCCAGCAGGAGAGATGTGGGAGACAGGGGCACAGATACGCAGTATTTT.

The DNA for the CDR3 is TGTGCCAGCTCACCGGAAGATGCAGGGTATGGCTACACCTTC. As protein: CASSPEDAGYGYTF. The chain carries TRBV18 and TRBJ1-2, with D perhaps matching TRBD1 (5 bases). This CDR3 is 14 amino acids long. Looked up from germline, CDR1 is KGHSH and CDR2 is LQKENI. The V end lost 3 bases, the J end lost 5 bases, and 13 bases lay between the germline ends.